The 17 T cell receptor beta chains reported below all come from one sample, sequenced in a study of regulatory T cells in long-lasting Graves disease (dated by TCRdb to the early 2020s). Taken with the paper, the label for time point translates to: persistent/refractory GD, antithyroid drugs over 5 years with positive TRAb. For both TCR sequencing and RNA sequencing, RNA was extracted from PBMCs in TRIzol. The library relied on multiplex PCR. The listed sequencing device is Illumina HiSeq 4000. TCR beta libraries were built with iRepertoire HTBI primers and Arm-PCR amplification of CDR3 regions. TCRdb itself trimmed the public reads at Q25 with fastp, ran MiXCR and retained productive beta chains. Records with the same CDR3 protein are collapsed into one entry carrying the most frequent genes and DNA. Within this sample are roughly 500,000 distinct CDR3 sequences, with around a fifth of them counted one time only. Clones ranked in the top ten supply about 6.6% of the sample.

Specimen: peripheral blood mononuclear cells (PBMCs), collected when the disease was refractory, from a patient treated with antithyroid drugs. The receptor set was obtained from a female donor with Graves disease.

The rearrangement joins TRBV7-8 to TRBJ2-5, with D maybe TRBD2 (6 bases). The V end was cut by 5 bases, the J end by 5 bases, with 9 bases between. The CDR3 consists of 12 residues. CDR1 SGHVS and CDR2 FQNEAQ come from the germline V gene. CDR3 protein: CASSGGWETQYF. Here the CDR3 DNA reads TGTGCCAGCAGCGGGGGGTGGGAGACCCAGTACTTC.

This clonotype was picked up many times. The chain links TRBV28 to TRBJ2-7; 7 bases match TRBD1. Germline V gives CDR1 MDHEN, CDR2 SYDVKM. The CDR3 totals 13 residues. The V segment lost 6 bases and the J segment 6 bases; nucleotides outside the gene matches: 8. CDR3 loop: CASSRQGSSEQYF. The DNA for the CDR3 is TGTGCCAGCAGCCGACAGGGATCAAGCGAGCAGTACTTC.

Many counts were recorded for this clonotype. CDR3 coding DNA: TGTGCCAGCTGCAGGGTGTCTGAAGCTTTCTTT. Translated, it gives CASCRVSEAFF. V is TRBV12-3 or TRBV12-4 and J is TRBJ1-1, with D possibly matching TRBD1 (5 bases). V was shortened by 8 bases and J by 6 bases, with 10 bases between the two germline ends. The CDR3 is 11 amino acids.

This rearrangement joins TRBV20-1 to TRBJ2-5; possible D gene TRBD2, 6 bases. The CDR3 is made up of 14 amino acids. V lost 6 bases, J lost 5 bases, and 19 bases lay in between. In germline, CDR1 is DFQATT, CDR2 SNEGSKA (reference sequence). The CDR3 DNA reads TGCAGTGCAGAGGGTGCGGGACTGTTGGAGACCCAGTACTTC. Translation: CSAEGAGLLETQYF.

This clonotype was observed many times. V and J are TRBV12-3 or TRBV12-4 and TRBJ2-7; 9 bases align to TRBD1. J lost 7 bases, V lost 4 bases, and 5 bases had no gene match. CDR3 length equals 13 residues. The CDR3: CASSSGQGWEQYF. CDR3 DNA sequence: TGTGCCAGCAGTTCGGGACAGGGTTGGGAGCAGTACTTC.

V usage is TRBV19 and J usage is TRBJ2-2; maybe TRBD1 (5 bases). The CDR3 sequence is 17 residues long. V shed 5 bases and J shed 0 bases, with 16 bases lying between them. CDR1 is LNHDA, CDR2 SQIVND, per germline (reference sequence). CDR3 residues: CASSSPGWRTNTGELFF. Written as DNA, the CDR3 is TGTGCCAGTAGTTCCCCAGGGTGGCGGACGAACACCGGGGAGCTGTTTTTT.

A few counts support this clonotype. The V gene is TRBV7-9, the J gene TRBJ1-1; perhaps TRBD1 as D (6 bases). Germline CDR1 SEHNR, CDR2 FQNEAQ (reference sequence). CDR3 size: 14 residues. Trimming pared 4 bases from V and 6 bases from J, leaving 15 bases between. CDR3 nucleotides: TGTGCCAGCAGCTCCGGGGGCAGGGGCTCTGAAGCTTTCTTT. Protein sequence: CASSSGGRGSEAFF.

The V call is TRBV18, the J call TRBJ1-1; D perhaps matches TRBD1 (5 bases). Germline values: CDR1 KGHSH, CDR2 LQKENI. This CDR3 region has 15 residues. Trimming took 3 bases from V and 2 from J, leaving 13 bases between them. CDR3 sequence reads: CASSPEQGTNTEAFF. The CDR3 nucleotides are TGTGCCAGCTCACCGGAGCAGGGAACTAACACTGAAGCTTTCTTT.

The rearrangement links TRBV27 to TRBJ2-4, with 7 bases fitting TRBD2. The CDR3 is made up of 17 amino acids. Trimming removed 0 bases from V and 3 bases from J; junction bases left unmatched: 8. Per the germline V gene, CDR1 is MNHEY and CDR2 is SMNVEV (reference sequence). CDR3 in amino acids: CASSLSGGAGDKNIQYF. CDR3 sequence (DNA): TGTGCCAGCAGTTTATCGGGAGGGGCGGGGGACAAAAACATTCAGTACTTC.

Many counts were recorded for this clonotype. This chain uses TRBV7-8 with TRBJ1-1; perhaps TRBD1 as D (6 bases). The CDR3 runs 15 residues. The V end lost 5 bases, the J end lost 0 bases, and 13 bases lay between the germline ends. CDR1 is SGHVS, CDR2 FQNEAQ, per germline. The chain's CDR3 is CASSTTTGMNTEAFF. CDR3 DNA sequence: TGTGCCAGCAGCACAACGACAGGAATGAACACTGAAGCTTTCTTT.

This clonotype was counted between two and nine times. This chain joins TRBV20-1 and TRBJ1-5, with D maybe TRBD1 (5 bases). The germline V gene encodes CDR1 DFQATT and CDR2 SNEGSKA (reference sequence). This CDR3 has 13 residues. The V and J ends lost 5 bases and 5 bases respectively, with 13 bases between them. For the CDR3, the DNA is TGCAGTGCTTATTGGGGGGAGGATCAGCCCCAGCATTTT. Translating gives CSAYWGEDQPQHF.

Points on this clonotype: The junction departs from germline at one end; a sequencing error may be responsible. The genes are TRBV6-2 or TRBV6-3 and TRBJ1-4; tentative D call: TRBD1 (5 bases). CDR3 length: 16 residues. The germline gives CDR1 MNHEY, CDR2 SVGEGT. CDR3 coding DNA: TGTGCCAGCAGTGAAGCCCCACAGGAGGGAAATGGAAAACTGTTTTTT. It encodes CASSEAPQEGNGKLFF.

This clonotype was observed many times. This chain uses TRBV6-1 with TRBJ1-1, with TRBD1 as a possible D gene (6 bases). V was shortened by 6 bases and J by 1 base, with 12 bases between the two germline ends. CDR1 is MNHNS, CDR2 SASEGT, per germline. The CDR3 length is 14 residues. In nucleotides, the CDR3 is TGTGCCAGCAGACAGGGACTCCGGAACACTGAAGCTTTCTTT. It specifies CASRQGLRNTEAFF.

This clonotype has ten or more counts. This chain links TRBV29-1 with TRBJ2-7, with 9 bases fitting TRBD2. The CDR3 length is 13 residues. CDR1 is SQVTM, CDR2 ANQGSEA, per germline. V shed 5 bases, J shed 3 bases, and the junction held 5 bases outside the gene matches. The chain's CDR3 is CSVFSGRGYEQYF. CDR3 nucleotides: TGCAGCGTTTTTAGCGGGAGAGGCTACGAGCAGTACTTC.

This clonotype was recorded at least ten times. The CDR3 DNA follows: TGTGCCAGCATGAGGGGGGCAACTAATGAAAAACTGTTTTTT. Amino acids: CASMRGATNEKLFF. The rearrangement joins TRBV6-1 to TRBJ1-4; tentatively, D is TRBD1 (6 bases). Germline values: CDR1 MNHNS, CDR2 SASEGT. The CDR3 contains 14 residues. V was shortened by 7 bases and J by 0 bases, with 9 bases between the two germline ends.

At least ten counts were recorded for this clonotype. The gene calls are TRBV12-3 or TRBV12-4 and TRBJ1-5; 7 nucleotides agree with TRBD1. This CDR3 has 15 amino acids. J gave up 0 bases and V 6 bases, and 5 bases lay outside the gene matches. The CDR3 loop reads CASSGGTDSNQPQHF. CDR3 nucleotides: TGTGCCAGCAGCGGCGGGACAGATAGCAATCAGCCCCAGCATTTT.

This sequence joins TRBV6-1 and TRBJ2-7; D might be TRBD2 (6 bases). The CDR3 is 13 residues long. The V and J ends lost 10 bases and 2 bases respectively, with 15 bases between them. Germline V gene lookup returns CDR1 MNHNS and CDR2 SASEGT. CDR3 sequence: CATLRDSAYEQYF. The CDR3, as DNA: TGTGCCACGCTCCGGGACTCCGCCTACGAGCAGTACTTC.